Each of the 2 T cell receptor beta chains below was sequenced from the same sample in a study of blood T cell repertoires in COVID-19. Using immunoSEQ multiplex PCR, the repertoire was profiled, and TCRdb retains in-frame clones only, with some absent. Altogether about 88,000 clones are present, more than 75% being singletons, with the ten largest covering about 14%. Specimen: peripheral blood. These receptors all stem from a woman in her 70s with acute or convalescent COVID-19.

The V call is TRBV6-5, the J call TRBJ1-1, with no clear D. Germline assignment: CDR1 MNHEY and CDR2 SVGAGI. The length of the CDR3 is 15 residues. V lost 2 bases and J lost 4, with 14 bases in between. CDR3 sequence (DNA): TGTGCCAGCAGTTACGGCCGGCAGCGAGGCACTGAAGCTTTCTTT. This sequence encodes CASSYGRQRGTEAFF.

CDR3 protein: CASSYPDRGGLRNQPQHF. The CDR3 DNA reads TGTGCCAGCAGTTACCCGGACAGGGGAGGGTTACGCAATCAGCCCCAGCATTTT. The chain employs TRBV6-2 or TRBV6-3 and TRBJ1-5; TRBD1 agrees at 9 bases. V gave up 2 bases and J gave up 2 bases; unmatched junction bases: 10. The CDR3 contains 18 residues. The germline CDR1 and CDR2 sequences are MNHEY and SVGEGT.